The next 28 T cell receptor beta chains were all read from a single sample in a study of CD8 T cells in ankylosing spondylitis. TCRdb re-analysed the 5' RACE reads in MiXCR, keeping a single row per CDR3 protein. The data show 200,000 to 250,000 distinct CDR3 sequences, around a tenth seen once. Specimen: blood, either unsorted or a sorted T cell fraction (not recorded which). The receptor set was obtained from a male donor with ankylosing spondylitis or in good health (not recorded which).

For the CDR3, the DNA is TGTGCCAGCAGCCAGACATACGGCACTGAAGCTTTCTTT. This sequence encodes CASSQTYGTEAFF. This chain connects TRBV3-1 to TRBJ1-1; D is ambiguous. Germline V CDR1 and CDR2: LGHDT, YNNKEL (reference sequence). V gave up 3 bases and J gave up 4 bases, with 9 bases separating them. The CDR3 loop spans 13 amino acids.

The chain uses TRBV20-1 and TRBJ2-5, with TRBD2 matching over 8 bases. Germline V gene data show CDR1 as DFQATT and CDR2 as SNEGSKA (reference sequence). This CDR3 is built from 15 residues. V shed 6 bases and J 5 bases; nucleotides not matched to a gene: 14. The CDR3 sequence is CSASGIAGFRETQYF. The CDR3 coding sequence is TGCAGTGCGAGTGGGATAGCGGGATTTCGGGAGACCCAGTACTTC.

In its sample, this clonotype was seen many times. Here the CDR3 reads CASSLGPISTDTQYF. The CDR3 DNA sequence: TGTGCCAGCAGCTTAGGGCCTATCAGCACAGATACGCAGTATTTT. The genes are TRBV7-9 and TRBJ2-3; D is uncertain. The CDR3 consists of 15 residues. Germline V gene lookup returns CDR1 SEHNR and CDR2 FQNEAQ (reference sequence). The V end was cut by 1 base, the J end by 0 bases, with 8 bases between.

This clonotype was picked up many times. This chain joins TRBV5-6 and TRBJ1-1; TRBD1 matches 7 bases. Germline V gene lookup returns CDR1 SGHDT and CDR2 YYEEEE. This CDR3 region has 13 residues. J was trimmed by 7 bases and V by 0 bases; bases with no gene match: 3. CDR3 in amino acids: CASSLVAGGEAFF. CDR3 in DNA: TGTGCCAGCAGCTTGGTGGCAGGGGGTGAAGCTTTCTTT.

Ten or more counts support this clonotype. The chain links TRBV12-3 or TRBV12-4 to TRBJ1-4; 7 positions agree with TRBD1. The CDR3 length is 15 residues. With 6 bases clipped from V and 7 bases from J, the junction kept 11 bases outside the gene matches. The CDR3, as DNA: TGTGCCAGCAGGGTAACAGGGGAGGGAGGTGAAAAACTGTTTTTT. Protein: CASRVTGEGGEKLFF.

This clonotype was picked up many times. The chain is built from TRBV20-1 and TRBJ2-1, with D perhaps given as TRBD1 or TRBD2 (5 bases each). Per the germline V gene, CDR1 is DFQATT and CDR2 is SNEGSKA (reference sequence). CDR3 length equals 15 residues. V lost 5 bases, J lost 0 bases, and 14 bases lay in between. The CDR3 here is CSAGTYGSSYNEQFF. The CDR3 DNA reads as TGCAGTGCTGGGACCTATGGGAGCTCCTACAATGAGCAGTTCTTC.

This clonotype was seen at least ten times. CDR3 coding DNA: TGCAGTGCTAGAGGGACAGGGGGCGGTCAGCCCCAGCATTTT. This codes for CSARGTGGGQPQHF. V gene TRBV20-1 combines with J gene TRBJ1-5; 11 bases agree with TRBD1. Trimming took 1 base from V and 6 from J; bases not matched to a gene: 2. This CDR3 is built from 14 residues. Germline V gives CDR1 DFQATT, CDR2 SNEGSKA (reference sequence).

Many counts were recorded for this clonotype. CDR3 amino acids: CASSLTGTNYGYTF. The CDR3 DNA reads as TGTGCCAGCAGTCTCACCGGGACTAACTATGGCTACACCTTC. This sequence joins TRBV27 and TRBJ1-2; D not certain. The CDR3 runs 14 residues. CDR1 and CDR2 from the germline V gene are MNHEY and SMNVEV (reference sequence). Trimming took 5 bases from V and 0 from J, leaving 10 bases between them.

J is TRBJ2-6 and V is TRBV7-9; D is uncertain. This CDR3 has 14 residues. The germline CDR1 and CDR2 sequences are SEHNR and FQNEAQ (reference sequence). Between the trimmed V and J ends, which lost 8 bases and 0 bases, there was a span of 8 bases. The CDR3 protein is CASALTSGANVLTF. The CDR3 nucleotides are TGTGCCAGCGCCCTAACCTCTGGGGCCAACGTCCTGACTTTC. Based on the CDR3 plus reference TRBV7-9 and TRBJ2-6, the full variable domain is DTGVSQNPRHKITKRGQNVTFRCDPISEHNRLYWYRQTLGQGPEFLTYFQNEAQLEKSRLLSDRFSAERPKGSFSTLEIQRTEQGDSAMYLCASALTSGANVLTFGAGSRLTVL.

The chain joins TRBV5-1 to TRBJ2-2; 7 bases are shared with TRBD1. Germline CDR1 reads SGHRS; CDR2 reads YFSETQ. Losses at the gene ends were 3 bases for V and 2 bases for J; bases not matched to a gene: 1. This CDR3 is 14 amino acids long. CDR3 loop: CASSWDSNTGELFF. CDR3 nucleotides: TGCGCCAGCAGCTGGGACAGCAACACCGGGGAGCTGTTTTTT.

In this sample, this clonotype turned up many times. The chain uses TRBV5-5 and TRBJ1-1, with unresolved D. The V and J ends lost 4 bases and 0 bases respectively, with 1 base between them. There are 11 residues in the CDR3. The germline gives CDR1 SGHKS, CDR2 YYEKEE (reference sequence). For the CDR3, the DNA is TGTGCCAGCAGCATGAACACTGAAGCTTTCTTT. This encodes CASSMNTEAFF. Full variable domain (remainder filled in from reference TRBV5-5 and TRBJ1-1): DAGVTQSPTHLIKTRGQQVTLRCSPISGHKSVSWYQQVLGQGPQFIFQYYEKEERGRGNFPDRFSARQFPNYSSELNVNALLLGDSALYLCASSMNTEAFFGQGTRLTVV.

This clonotype was counted many times. V is TRBV20-1 and J is TRBJ1-1; D might be TRBD1 (6 bases). Germline CDR1 DFQATT, CDR2 SNEGSKA (reference sequence). This CDR3 has 14 amino acids. Trimming left V 5 bases short and J 3 bases short, with 16 bases between. The CDR3 sequence is CSAPGDTGYTEAFF. CDR3 sequence (DNA): TGCAGTGCTCCGGGGGATACAGGGTACACTGAAGCTTTCTTT.

This clonotype was counted many times. This rearrangement joins TRBV7-8 to TRBJ2-2, with TRBD1 matching 9 bases. The germline CDR1 and CDR2 sequences are SGHVS and FQNEAQ. This CDR3 is 18 amino acids long. The V segment lost 2 bases and the J segment 4 bases; nucleotides outside the gene matches: 11. In DNA form, the CDR3 reads TGTGCCAGCAGCTTACGAGCTACCGGGACAGGGATCACCGGGGAGCTGTTTTTT. It codes for CASSLRATGTGITGELFF.

This clonotype was found many times. The genes are TRBV15 and TRBJ1-1, with unresolved D. The V gene's germline CDR1 is LNHNV and CDR2 YYDKDF (reference sequence). The V gene lost 0 bases and the J gene lost 0 bases, with 5 bases spanning the gap. CDR3 length: 14 amino acids. The CDR3 region has the DNA TGTGCCACCAGCAGAGATTTACTGAACACTGAAGCTTTCTTT. Protein product: CATSRDLLNTEAFF.

The chain employs TRBV11-2 and TRBJ2-1; D unclear. Deletions cut 0 bases from V and 6 bases from J, with 9 bases between. Germline loops: CDR1 SGHAT, CDR2 FQNNGV. This CDR3 has 14 amino acids. The CDR3 region is CASSLDPDSNEQFF. The CDR3 nucleotides are TGTGCCAGCAGCTTAGATCCAGATTCCAATGAGCAGTTCTTC.

Concerning this clonotype itself: One base away lies a much larger clone, so this may be a sequencing read error. The chain has TRBV20-1 and TRBJ2-7, with 8 bases fitting TRBD2. In germline, CDR1 is DFQATT, CDR2 SNEGSKA (reference sequence). The CDR3 has 15 amino acids. The CDR3 reads CSARGPAGASYAQYF. Written as DNA, the CDR3 is TGCAGTGCTAGAGGGCCAGCGGGAGCGTCCTACGCGCAGTACTTC.

This clonotype was seen ten or more times. This rearrangement joins TRBV20-1 to TRBJ2-7, with D perhaps matching TRBD2 (6 bases). CDR3 length: 14 residues. V was trimmed by 5 bases and J by 3 bases, leaving 17 bases between them. Looked up from germline, CDR1 is DFQATT and CDR2 is SNEGSKA (reference sequence). CDR3 nucleotide sequence: TGCAGTGCTTGGGCCCGGGACTCCCTCTACGAGCAGTACTTC. Translated: CSAWARDSLYEQYF.

Ten or more counts support this clonotype. This chain links TRBV20-1 with TRBJ2-1, with TRBD1 matching 10 bases. Unmatched junction bases numbered 8, after V lost 5 bases and J lost 7 bases. Germline assignment: CDR1 DFQATT and CDR2 SNEGSKA (reference sequence). The CDR3 has 14 amino acids. As DNA, the CDR3 is TGCAGTGCTCCCCGGACAGGGGGGTTGAATGAGCAGTTCTTC. Its protein is CSAPRTGGLNEQFF.

This clonotype was detected ten times or more. V and J are TRBV19 and TRBJ1-2; D is unclear. In germline, CDR1 is LNHDA, CDR2 SQIVND (reference sequence). This CDR3 is 12 amino acids long. Trimming cost V 4 bases and J 13 bases, with 16 bases left between them. Here the CDR3 DNA reads TGTGCCAGTAGTAACCACTTAACAGTTCTCACCTTC. Protein product: CASSNHLTVLTF.

In this sample, this clonotype turned up many times. This chain uses TRBV27 with TRBJ2-7; D remains unclear. V gave up 1 base and J gave up 7 bases, with 14 bases separating them. CDR1 is MNHEY, CDR2 SMNVEV, per germline (reference sequence). The CDR3 sequence is 14 residues long. The CDR3, as DNA: TGTGCCAGCAGTTTATGGGCAGTCTCTTCAGAGCAGTACTTC. Translating gives CASSLWAVSSEQYF.

This clonotype occurred many times. The rearrangement uses TRBV12-3 or TRBV12-4 and TRBJ2-3; D could derive from TRBD1 or TRBD2 (5 bases each). Trimming cost V 3 bases and J 2 bases, with 9 bases left between them. The CDR3 totals 14 residues. CDR3 DNA sequence: TGTGCCAGCAGTTTTTGGGGGATCACAGATACGCAGTATTTT. Translating gives CASSFWGITDTQYF.

This clonotype was seen ten or more times. The gene calls are TRBV12-3 or TRBV12-4 and TRBJ2-1; D unresolved. CDR3 length equals 15 residues. V lost 3 bases, J lost 1 base, and 10 bases lay in between. Written as DNA, the CDR3 is TGTGCCAGCAGTTTGTATCAGGCATCCTACAATGAGCAGTTCTTC. This codes for CASSLYQASYNEQFF.

This clonotype was recorded many times. The rearrangement joins TRBV5-1 to TRBJ1-1; D is possibly TRBD1 (5 bases). The CDR3 loop spans 16 amino acids. Germline CDR1 SGHRS, CDR2 YFSETQ. With 1 base removed from V and 4 bases from J, the gap between germline ends came to 17 bases. CDR3 loop: CASSLKKGSVSTEAFF. The CDR3 region has the DNA TGCGCCAGCAGCTTGAAGAAGGGGAGTGTAAGCACTGAAGCTTTCTTT.

The chain joins TRBV20-1 to TRBJ2-1, with 7 bases fitting TRBD1. Germline V gives CDR1 DFQATT, CDR2 SNEGSKA (reference sequence). The CDR3 extends over 15 amino acids. In DNA form, the CDR3 reads TGCACTAGAAATATACGGGACAGAGAGTACAATGAGCAGTTCTTC. It yields the protein CTRNIRDREYNEQFF.

CDR3 nucleotides: TGCGCCAGCCTCCGCACTAGCGGAGGGAGCACAGATACGCAGTATTTT. Its protein is CASLRTSGGSTDTQYF. The chain has TRBV5-1 and TRBJ2-3; 8 bases align to TRBD2. This CDR3 contains 16 residues. CDR1 is SGHRS, CDR2 YFSETQ, per germline. The J segment lost 0 bases and the V segment lost 7 bases, leaving 10 bases of the junction unmatched.

The chain uses TRBV7-9 and TRBJ1-3, with no clear D. The ends were cut back, 6 bases at V and 2 bases at J, with 14 bases in the middle. Germline V gene data show CDR1 as SEHNR and CDR2 as FQNEAQ (reference sequence). This CDR3 region has 15 residues. In DNA form, the CDR3 reads TGTGCCAGCAGACCTCCCGCCAGTACTGGAAACACCATATATTTT. It codes for CASRPPASTGNTIYF.

This clonotype was recorded at least ten times. The chain recombines TRBV12-3 or TRBV12-4 with TRBJ1-3; D is possibly TRBD1 (5 bases). The germline V and J ends were trimmed by 6 bases and 0 bases, with 9 bases remaining between them. This CDR3 region has 14 residues. CDR3 loop: CASRQADSGNTIYF. In nucleotides, the CDR3 is TGTGCCAGCAGACAGGCTGACTCTGGAAACACCATATATTTT.

This clonotype showed up many times. The rearrangement uses TRBV3-1 and TRBJ2-7, with 8 bases matching TRBD1. The CDR3 has 15 residues. J gave up 2 bases and V 0 bases, and 3 bases lay outside the gene matches. Per the germline V gene, CDR1 is LGHDT and CDR2 is YNNKEL (reference sequence). The CDR3 spells CASSQEDRAPYEQYF. The CDR3 nucleotides read TGTGCCAGCAGCCAAGAGGACAGGGCGCCCTACGAGCAGTACTTC.